The clone carrying this T cell receptor beta chain came up many times. The sample originates from a study of T cells in Graves' hyperthyroidism and ophthalmopathy. The TCR beta CDR3 regions underwent amplification using RNA transcripts as the source. The TCR CDR3 first-round RT-PCR relied on the HTBI primer set. TCRdb recomputed calls from the multiplex PCR reads with MiXCR, one row per CDR3 protein. This table holds 700,000 or so distinct CDR3 sequences, about 17% found once. Trimming at V came to 1 base and at J to 5 bases, leaving 6 bases not matched to a gene. The CDR3 has 15 residues. Germline V gene lookup returns CDR1 SEHNR and CDR2 FQNEAQ (reference sequence).

Sequences were obtained from blood. V is TRBV7-9 and J is TRBJ1-1, with 8 bases lining up with TRBD1. This sequence was found in a man aged 18 to 30 with Graves' hyperthyroidism. DNA for the CDR3: TGTGCCAGCAGCTTAGTAGGGACAGGCCAAACTGAAGCTTTCTTT. This translates into CASSLVGTGQTEAFF. The full variable domain, rest sourced from reference TRBV7-9 and TRBJ1-1, is DTGVSQNPRHKITKRGQNVTFRCDPISEHNRLYWYRQTLGQGPEFLTYFQNEAQLEKSRLLSDRFSAERPKGSFSTLEIQRTEQGDSAMYLCASSLVGTGQTEAFFGQGTRLTVV.